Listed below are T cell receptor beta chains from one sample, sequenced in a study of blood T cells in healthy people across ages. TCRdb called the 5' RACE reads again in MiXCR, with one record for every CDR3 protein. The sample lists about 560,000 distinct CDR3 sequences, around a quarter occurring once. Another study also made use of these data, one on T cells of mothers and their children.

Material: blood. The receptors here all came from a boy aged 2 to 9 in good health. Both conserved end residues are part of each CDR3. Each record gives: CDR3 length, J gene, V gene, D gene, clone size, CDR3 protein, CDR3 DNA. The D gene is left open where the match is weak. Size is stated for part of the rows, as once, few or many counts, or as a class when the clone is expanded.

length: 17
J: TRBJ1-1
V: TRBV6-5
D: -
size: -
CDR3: CASSCTYSPSMNTEAFF
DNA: TGTGCCAGCAGTTGTACCTATTCCCCCTCTATGAACACTGAAGCTTTCTTT

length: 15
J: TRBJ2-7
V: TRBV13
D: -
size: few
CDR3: CASSGLRQAPYEQYF
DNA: TGTGCCAGCAGCGGTCTTCGACAGGCCCCCTACGAGCAGTACTTC

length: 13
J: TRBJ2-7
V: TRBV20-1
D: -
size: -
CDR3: CSARGGRDEKQYF
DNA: TGCAGTGCTAGAGGGGGAAGGGACGAGAAGCAGTACTTC

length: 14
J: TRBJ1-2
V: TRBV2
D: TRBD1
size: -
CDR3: CASSEGGTGDGYTF
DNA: TGTGCCAGCAGTGAAGGGGGGACAGGGGATGGCTACACCTTC

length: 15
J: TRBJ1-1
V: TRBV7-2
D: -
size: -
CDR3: CASSLPGGVNTEAFF
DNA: TGTGCCAGCAGCTTACCCGGGGGGGTTAACACTGAAGCTTTCTTT

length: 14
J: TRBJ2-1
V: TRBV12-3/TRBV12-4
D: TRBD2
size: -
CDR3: CASSPGLGPYEQFF
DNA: TGTGCCAGCAGCCCGGGACTAGGCCCGTATGAGCAGTTCTTC

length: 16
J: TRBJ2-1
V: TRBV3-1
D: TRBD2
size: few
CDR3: CASSLQRDQVYNEQFF
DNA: TGTGCCAGCAGCCTCCAGCGGGACCAGGTGTACAATGAGCAGTTCTTC

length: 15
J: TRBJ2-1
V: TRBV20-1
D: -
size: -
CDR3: CSARFVPTSYNEQFF
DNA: TGCAGTGCTAGATTTGTACCTACCTCCTACAATGAGCAGTTCTTC

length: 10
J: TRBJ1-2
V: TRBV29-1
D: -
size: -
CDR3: CSFFRDGYTF
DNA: TGCAGCTTTTTCAGGGACGGCTACACCTTC

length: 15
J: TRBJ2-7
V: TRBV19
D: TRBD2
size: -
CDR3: CASSIGTSGAYEQYF
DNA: TGTGCCAGTAGTATCGGGACTAGCGGAGCCTACGAGCAGTACTTC

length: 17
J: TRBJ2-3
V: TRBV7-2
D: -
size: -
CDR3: CASSLGAGPLLADTQYF
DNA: TGTGCCAGCAGCTTAGGGGCGGGCCCGCTGCTGGCAGATACGCAGTATTTT

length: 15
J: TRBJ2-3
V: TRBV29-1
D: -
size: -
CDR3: CSVEDMRGGVDTQYF
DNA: TGCAGCGTTGAAGATATGAGGGGCGGGGTAGATACGCAGTATTTT

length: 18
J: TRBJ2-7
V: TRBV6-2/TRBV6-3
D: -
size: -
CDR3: CASSLPQGIPVAYYEQYF
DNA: TGTGCCAGCAGTTTACCCCAGGGAATCCCTGTGGCGTACTACGAGCAGTACTTC

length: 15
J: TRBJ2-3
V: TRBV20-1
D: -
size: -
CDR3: CSAQDGEGEIDTQYF
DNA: TGCAGTGCTCAGGACGGGGAAGGAGAAATAGATACGCAGTATTTT

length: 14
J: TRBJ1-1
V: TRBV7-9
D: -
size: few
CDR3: CASSLVWVNTEAFF
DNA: TGTGCCAGCAGCTTAGTATGGGTGAACACTGAAGCTTTCTTT

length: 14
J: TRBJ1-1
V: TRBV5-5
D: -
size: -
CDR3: CASSFEFPPTEAFF
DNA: TGTGCCAGCAGCTTCGAATTCCCCCCTACTGAAGCTTTCTTT

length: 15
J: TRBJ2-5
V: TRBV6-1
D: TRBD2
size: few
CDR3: CASSAQGTTKETQYF
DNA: TGTGCCAGCAGTGCCCAAGGGACTACCAAAGAGACCCAGTACTTC

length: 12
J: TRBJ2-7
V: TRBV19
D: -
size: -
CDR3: CASTDSYYEQYF
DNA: TGTGCCAGTACGGACAGTTACTACGAGCAGTACTTC

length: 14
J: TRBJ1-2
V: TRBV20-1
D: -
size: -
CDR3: CSAREGHANYGYTF
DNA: TGCAGTGCTAGAGAAGGACACGCTAACTATGGCTACACCTTC

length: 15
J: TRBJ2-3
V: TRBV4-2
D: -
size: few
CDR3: CASSPAGGRGDTQYF
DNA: TGTGCCAGCAGCCCTGCCGGGGGGCGCGGAGATACGCAGTATTTT

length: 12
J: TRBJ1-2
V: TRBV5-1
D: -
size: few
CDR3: CASSLSEGGYTF
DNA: TGCGCCAGCAGCTTGAGTGAAGGGGGCTACACCTTC

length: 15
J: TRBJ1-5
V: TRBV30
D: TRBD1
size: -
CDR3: CAWSGRDRGYQPQHF
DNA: TGTGCCTGGAGCGGCCGGGACAGGGGGTATCAGCCCCAGCATTTT

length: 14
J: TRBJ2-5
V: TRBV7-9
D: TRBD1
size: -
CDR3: CASSFMTGWETQYF
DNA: TGTGCCAGCAGCTTTATGACAGGGTGGGAGACCCAGTACTTC

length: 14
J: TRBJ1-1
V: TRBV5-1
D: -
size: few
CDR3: CASSLYGFPTEAFF
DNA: TGCGCCAGCAGCTTGTACGGATTTCCCACTGAAGCTTTCTTT

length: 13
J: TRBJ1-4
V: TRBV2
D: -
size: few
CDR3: CASTGGALEKLFF
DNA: TGTGCCAGCACCGGGGGGGCGCTTGAAAAACTGTTTTTT

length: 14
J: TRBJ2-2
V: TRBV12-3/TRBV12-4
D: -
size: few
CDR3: CASSTGVGTGELFF
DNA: TGTGCCAGCAGTACGGGAGTTGGCACCGGGGAGCTGTTTTTT

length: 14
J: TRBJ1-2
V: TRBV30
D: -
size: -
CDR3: CAWSYGGPNYGYTF
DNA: TGTGCCTGGAGCTACGGCGGTCCTAACTATGGCTACACCTTC

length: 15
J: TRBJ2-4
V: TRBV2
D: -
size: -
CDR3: CASSNSRSYKNIQYF
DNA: TGTGCCAGCAGCAATAGCAGATCGTACAAAAACATTCAGTACTTC

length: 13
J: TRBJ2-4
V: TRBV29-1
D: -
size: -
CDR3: CSVAGPVLNIQYF
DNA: TGCAGCGTTGCGGGGCCTGTATTAAACATTCAGTACTTC

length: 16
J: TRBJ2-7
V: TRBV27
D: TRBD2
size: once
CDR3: CASSLLLAGGPDEQYF
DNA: TGTGCCAGCAGTTTACTTCTAGCGGGGGGGCCCGACGAGCAGTACTTC

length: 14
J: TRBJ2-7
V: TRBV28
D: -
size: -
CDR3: CASMKRAASYEQYF
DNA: TGTGCCAGTATGAAAAGGGCAGCTTCCTACGAGCAGTACTTC

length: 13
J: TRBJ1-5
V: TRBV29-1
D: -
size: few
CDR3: CSVEVELNQPQHF
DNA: TGCAGCGTTGAGGTGGAACTCAATCAGCCCCAGCATTTT

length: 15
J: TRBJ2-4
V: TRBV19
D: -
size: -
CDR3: CASSIRSEDLNIQYF
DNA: TGTGCCAGTAGTATAAGGTCCGAGGATCTAAACATTCAGTACTTC

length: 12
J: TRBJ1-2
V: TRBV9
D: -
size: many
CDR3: CASSDTGYGYTF
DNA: TGTGCCAGCAGCGACACAGGGTATGGCTACACCTTC

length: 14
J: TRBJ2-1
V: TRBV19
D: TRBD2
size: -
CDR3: CASSIGAGGNEQFF
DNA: TGTGCCAGTAGTATAGGAGCGGGAGGGAATGAGCAGTTCTTC

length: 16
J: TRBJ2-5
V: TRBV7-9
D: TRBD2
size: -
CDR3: CASSPRIAGGRETQYF
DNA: TGTGCCAGCAGCCCCCGCATAGCGGGGGGGCGTGAGACCCAGTACTTC

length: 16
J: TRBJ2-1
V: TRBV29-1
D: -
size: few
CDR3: CSVRGGVWDKVNEQFF
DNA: TGCAGCGTGAGAGGGGGGGTATGGGATAAAGTCAATGAGCAGTTCTTC

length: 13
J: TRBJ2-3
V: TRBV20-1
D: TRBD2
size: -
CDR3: CSASRGGPDTEYF
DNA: TGCAGTGCTAGTCGGGGGGGACCAGATACGGAGTATTTT

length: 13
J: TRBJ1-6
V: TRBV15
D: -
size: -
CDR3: CATSRGANSPLHF
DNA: TGTGCCACCAGCAGAGGCGCGAATTCACCCCTCCACTTT

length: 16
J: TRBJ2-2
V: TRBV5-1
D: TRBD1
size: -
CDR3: CASRRGGAGSTGELFF
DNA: TGCGCCAGCAGACGAGGGGGCGCAGGAAGCACCGGGGAGCTGTTTTTT

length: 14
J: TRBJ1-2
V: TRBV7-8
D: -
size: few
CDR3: CASSLSRGGYGYTF
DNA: TGTGCCAGCAGCTTGAGCCGAGGGGGCTATGGCTACACCTTC

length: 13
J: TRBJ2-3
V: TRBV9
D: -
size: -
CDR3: CASEGTPTDTQYF
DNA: TGTGCCAGCGAGGGGACTCCCACAGATACGCAGTATTTT

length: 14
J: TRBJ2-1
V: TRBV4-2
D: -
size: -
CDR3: CASSQGTEVNEQFF
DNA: TGTGCCAGCAGCCAAGGAACGGAGGTCAATGAGCAGTTCTTC

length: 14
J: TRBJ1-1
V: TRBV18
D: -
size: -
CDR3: CASSPLNEGTEAFF
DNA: TGTGCCAGCTCACCCCTAAACGAGGGGACTGAAGCTTTCTTT

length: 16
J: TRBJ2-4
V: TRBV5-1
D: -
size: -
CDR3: CASSGPGAVLKNIQYF
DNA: TGCGCCAGCAGCGGCCCGGGAGCAGTTCTTAAAAACATTCAGTACTTC

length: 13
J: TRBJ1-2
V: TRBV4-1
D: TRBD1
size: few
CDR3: CASSQTGIGGYTF
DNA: TGCGCCAGCAGCCAGACAGGGATCGGTGGCTACACCTTC